The present TCR beta chain was sequenced within a study of cytomegalovirus exposure and HLA in healthy donors. The PCR contained 60 Vbeta and 13 Jbeta primers. The protocol was immunoSEQ multiplex PCR, while the TCRdb copy is restricted to in-frame clones and leaves out a portion. The sample lists around 170,000 clones; roughly 79% were seen once. Whole-study findings and limits: Most CMV-associated TCR beta chains appeared HLA-restricted in a later analysis. In an earlier analysis, most TCR beta V segments were productive about 87% or about 30% of the time.

Germline CDR1 is SNHLY and CDR2 is FYNNEI. The CDR3 contains 14 residues. Trimming removed 5 bases at V and 0 bases at J, with 8 bases between. This clone was counted only a few times. Its specificity is unknown. The sequencing sample was made of PBMCs. This clonotype was sampled from a woman in her thirties or forties in good health and CMV-seropositive. The chain links TRBV2 to TRBJ1-5; the D is unclear. The CDR3 nucleotides are TGTGCCAGCAGTAACACGAATAGCAATCAGCCCCAGCATTTT. As protein: CASSNTNSNQPQHF.